This T cell receptor (beta chain) is from a study of cytotoxic CD8 clonotypes in ibrutinib-treated CLL. Study-level background: Once patients had received a median roughly 11 months of treatment, range 6 to 36, response samples were obtained.

J lost 6 bases, V lost 3 bases, and 14 bases had no gene match. The CDR3 sequence is 17 residues long. In germline, CDR1 is SGDLS, CDR2 YYNGEE. Regarding the study as a whole: Under therapy, public clonotypes either contracted or stayed stable, and they were uncommon. Clonality was higher at baseline than in age-matched healthy donors and tracked circulating CD8+ T-cell counts.

Concerning this clone: What it binds is unknown.

The assay was immunoSEQ multiplex PCR, and TCRdb's table has in-frame clones only and misses some. The sample carries fewer than 400,000 clones, 67% recorded once. The specimen comprised PBMCs, sampled after 36 months of ibrutinib treatment. The origin of this receptor is a human donor with chronic lymphocytic leukemia. The chain joins TRBV9 to TRBJ2-2; 7 bases line up with TRBD2. CDR3 amino acids: CASSDFSTGGLAGELFF. Here the CDR3 DNA reads TGTGCCAGCAGCGACTTCTCGACCGGGGGGTTGGCCGGGGAGCTGTTTTTT.